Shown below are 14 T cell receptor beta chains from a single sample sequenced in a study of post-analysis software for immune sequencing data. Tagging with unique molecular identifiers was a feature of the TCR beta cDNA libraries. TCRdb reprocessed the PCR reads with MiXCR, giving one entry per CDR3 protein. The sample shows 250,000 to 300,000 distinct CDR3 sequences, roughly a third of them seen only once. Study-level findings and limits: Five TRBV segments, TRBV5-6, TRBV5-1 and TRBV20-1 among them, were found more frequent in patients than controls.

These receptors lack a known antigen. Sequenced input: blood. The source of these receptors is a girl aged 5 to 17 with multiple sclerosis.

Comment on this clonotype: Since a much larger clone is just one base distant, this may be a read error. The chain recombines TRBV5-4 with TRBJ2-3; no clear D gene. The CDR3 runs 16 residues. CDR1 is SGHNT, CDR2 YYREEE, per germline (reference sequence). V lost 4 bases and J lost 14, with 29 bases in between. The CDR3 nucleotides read TGTGCCAGCAGCCCCGGGCCCTCGGCAACTAATGAAAAACTGTATTTT. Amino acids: CASSPGPSATNEKLYF.

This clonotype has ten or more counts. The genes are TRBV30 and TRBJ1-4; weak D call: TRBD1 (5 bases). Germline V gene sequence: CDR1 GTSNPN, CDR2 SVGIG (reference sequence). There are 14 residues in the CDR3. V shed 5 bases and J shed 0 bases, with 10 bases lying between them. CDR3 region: CAWGTAPTNEKLFF. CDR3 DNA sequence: TGTGCCTGGGGGACGGCCCCAACTAATGAAAAACTGTTTTTT.

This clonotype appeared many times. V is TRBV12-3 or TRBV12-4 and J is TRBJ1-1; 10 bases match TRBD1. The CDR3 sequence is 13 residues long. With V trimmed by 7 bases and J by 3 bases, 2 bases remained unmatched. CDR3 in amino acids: CASMDRGDTEAFF. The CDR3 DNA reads TGTGCCAGCATGGACAGGGGGGACACTGAAGCTTTCTTT.

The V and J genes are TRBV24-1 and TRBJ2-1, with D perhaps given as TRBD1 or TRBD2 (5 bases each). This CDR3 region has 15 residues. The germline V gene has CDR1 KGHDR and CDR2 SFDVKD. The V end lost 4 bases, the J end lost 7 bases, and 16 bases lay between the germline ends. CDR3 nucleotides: TGTGCCACCAGTGAAACCGGGACGACCGGAAATGAGCAGTTCTTC. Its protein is CATSETGTTGNEQFF.

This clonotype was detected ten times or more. This CDR3 is CASSLGGTSGFTDTQYF. DNA of the CDR3: TGCGCCAGCAGCTTGGGGGGGACTAGCGGATTCACAGATACGCAGTATTTT. The chain uses TRBV5-1 and TRBJ2-3; 11 bases map to TRBD2. Germline-derived CDR1 and CDR2 are SGHRS and YFSETQ. The trim removed 0 bases at V and 2 bases at J, leaving 5 bases unmatched. The CDR3 extends over 17 amino acids. The full variable domain, completed using reference TRBV5-1 and TRBJ2-3, is KAGVTQTPRYLIKTRGQQVTLSCSPISGHRSVSWYQQTPGQGLQFLFEYFSETQRNKGNFPGRFSGRQFSNSRSEMNVSTLELGDSALYLCASSLGGTSGFTDTQYFGPGTRLTVL.

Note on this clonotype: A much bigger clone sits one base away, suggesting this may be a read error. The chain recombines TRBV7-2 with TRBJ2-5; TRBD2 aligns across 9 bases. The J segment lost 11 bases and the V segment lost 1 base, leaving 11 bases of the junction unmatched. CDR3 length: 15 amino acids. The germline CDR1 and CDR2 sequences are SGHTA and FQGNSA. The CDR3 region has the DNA TGTGCCAGCAGCTTAGTGGCGGGAGGGAGCAATGAGCAGTACTTC. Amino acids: CASSLVAGGSNEQYF.

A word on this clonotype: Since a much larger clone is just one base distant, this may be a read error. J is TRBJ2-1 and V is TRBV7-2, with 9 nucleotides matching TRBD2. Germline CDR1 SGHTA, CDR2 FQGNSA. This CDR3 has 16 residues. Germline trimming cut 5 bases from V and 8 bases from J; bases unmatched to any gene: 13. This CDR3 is CASSLRGGGVVDEQFF. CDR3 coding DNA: TGTGCCAGCAGCCTTCGAGGCGGGGGGGTTGTGGATGAGCAGTTCTTC.

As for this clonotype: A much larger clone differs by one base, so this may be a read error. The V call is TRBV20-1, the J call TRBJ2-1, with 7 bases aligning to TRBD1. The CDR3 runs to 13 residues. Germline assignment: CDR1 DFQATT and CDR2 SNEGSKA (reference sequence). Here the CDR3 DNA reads TGCAGTACTAGTAACGACAGGGCCACTGGGCAGTTCTTC. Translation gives CSTSNDRATGQFF.

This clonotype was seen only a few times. The CDR3 coding sequence is TGTGCCAGCAGCCAAGGGTCCAGGTACACTGAAGCTTTCTTT. Its protein product is CASSQGSRYTEAFF. V is TRBV14 and J is TRBJ1-1; D not certain. CDR3 length equals 14 residues. In germline, CDR1 is SGHDN, CDR2 FVKESK. V was trimmed by 1 base and J by 3 bases, leaving 9 bases between them.

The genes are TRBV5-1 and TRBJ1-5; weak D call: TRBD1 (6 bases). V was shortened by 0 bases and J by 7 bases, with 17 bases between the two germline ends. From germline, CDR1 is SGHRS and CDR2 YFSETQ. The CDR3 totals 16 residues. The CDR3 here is CASSLGGTGYGQPQHF. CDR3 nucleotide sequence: TGCGCCAGCAGCTTGGGGGGAACAGGGTACGGCCAGCCCCAGCATTTT.

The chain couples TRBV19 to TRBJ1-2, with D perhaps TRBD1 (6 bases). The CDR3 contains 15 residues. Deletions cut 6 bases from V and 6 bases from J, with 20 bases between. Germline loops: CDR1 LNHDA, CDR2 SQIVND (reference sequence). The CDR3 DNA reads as TGTGCCAGTAGATCCACAGGGAAGCGAGTGGATGGCTACACCTTC. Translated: CASRSTGKRVDGYTF. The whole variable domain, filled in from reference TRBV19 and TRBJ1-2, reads DGGITQSPKYLFRKEGQNVTLSCEQNLNHDAMYWYRQDPGQGLRLIYYSQIVNDFQKGDIAEGYSVSREKKESFPLTVTSAQKNPTAFYLCASRSTGKRVDGYTFGSGTRLTVV.

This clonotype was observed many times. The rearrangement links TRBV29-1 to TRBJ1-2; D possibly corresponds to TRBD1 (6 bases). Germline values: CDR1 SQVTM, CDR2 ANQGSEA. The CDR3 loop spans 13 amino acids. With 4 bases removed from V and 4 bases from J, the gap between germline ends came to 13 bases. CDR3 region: CSVVWGRLYGYTF. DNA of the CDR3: TGCAGCGTTGTGTGGGGGCGACTCTATGGCTACACCTTC.

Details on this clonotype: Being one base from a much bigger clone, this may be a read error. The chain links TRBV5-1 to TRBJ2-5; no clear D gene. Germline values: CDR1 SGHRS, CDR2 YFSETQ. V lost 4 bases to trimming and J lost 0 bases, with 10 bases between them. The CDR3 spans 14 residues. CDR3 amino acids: CASSMGQHQETQYF. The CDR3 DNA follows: TGCGCCAGCAGCATGGGCCAACACCAAGAGACCCAGTACTTC.

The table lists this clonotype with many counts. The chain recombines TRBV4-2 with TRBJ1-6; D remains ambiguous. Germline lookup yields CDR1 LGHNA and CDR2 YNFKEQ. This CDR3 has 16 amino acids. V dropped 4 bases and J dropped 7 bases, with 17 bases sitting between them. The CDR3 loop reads CASSPSPGSSNSPLHF. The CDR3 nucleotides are TGTGCCAGCAGCCCCAGTCCGGGGAGCAGCAATTCACCCCTCCACTTT.